The source of this TCR beta chain is a study of response to subunit inactivated influenza vaccine. MiXCR, applied by TCRdb to the RT-PCR reads, yields one record per CDR3 protein. The table has about 500,000 distinct CDR3 sequences, roughly 7.9% seen once. Germline V gene sequence: CDR1 DFQATT, CDR2 SNEGSKA (reference sequence). CDR3 length: 12 amino acids. Trimming cost V 5 bases and J 3 bases, with 11 bases left between them. This chain links TRBV20-1 with TRBJ2-7, with D perhaps TRBD1 or TRBD2 (5 bases each). The specimen was PBMCs from blood, collected roughly 24 months after vaccination. The source is a man aged 50 to 75 who received an inactivated influenza vaccine. This chain's CDR3 is CSASGTVYEQYF. CDR3 coding DNA: TGCAGTGCTTCCGGGACGGTCTACGAGCAGTACTTC.